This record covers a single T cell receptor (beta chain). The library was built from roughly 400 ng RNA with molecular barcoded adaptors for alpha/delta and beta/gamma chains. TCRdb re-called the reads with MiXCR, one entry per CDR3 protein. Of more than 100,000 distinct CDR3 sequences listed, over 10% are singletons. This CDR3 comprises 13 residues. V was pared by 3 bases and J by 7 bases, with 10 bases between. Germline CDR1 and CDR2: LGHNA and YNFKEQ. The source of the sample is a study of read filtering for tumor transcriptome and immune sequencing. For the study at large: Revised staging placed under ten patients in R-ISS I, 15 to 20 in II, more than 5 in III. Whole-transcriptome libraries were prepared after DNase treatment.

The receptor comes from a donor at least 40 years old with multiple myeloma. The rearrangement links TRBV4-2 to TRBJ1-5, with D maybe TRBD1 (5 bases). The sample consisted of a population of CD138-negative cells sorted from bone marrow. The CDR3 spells CASSQGEGQPQHF. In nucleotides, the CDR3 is TGTGCCAGCAGCCAGGGGGAAGGGCAGCCCCAGCATTTT.